This TCR beta chain was identified during a study of blood T cell repertoires in COVID-19. The CDR3 has 17 residues. The V gene lost 4 bases and the J gene lost 2 bases, with 20 bases spanning the gap. Germline V gene sequence: CDR1 MNHEY, CDR2 SMNVEV (reference sequence). TCRdb's copy holds only in-frame clones and misses some; the assay was immunoSEQ multiplex PCR. The sample shows fewer than 350,000 clones, around 85% of them seen only once. Sequenced: PBMCs or T cells enriched from blood (not recorded which). The sequence was collected from a woman in her 30s who had been exposed to COVID-19. This chain connects TRBV27 to TRBJ1-1; D possibly corresponds to TRBD1 (6 bases). The CDR3 coding sequence is TGTGCCAGCAGTTCGGGAGGGGGGACTTTATTTAACACTGAAGCTTTCTTT. This encodes CASSSGGGTLFNTEAFF.